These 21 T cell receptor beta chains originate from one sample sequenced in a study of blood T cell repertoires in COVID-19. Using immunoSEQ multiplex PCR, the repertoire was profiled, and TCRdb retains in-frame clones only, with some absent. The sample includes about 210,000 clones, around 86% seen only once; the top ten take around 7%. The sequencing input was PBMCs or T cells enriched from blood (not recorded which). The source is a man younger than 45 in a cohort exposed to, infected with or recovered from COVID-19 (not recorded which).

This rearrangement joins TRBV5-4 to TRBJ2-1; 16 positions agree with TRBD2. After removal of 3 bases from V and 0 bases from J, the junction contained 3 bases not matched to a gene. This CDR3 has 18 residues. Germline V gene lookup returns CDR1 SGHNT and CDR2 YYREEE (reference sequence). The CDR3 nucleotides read TGTGCCAGCAGCTGGGGGACTAGCGGGAGGGCCTCCTACAATGAGCAGTTCTTC. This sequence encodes CASSWGTSGRASYNEQFF.

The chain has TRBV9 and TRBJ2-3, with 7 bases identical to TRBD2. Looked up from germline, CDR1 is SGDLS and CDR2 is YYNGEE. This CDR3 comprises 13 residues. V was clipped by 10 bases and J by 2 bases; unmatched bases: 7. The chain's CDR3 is CASQRGVTDTQYF. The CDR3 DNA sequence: TGTGCCTCCCAGCGGGGCGTCACAGATACGCAGTATTTT.

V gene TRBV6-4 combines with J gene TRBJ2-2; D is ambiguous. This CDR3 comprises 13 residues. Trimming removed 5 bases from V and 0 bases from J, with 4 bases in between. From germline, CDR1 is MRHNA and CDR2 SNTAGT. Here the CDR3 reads CASSPSNTGELFF. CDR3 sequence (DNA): TGTGCCAGCAGTCCCTCGAACACCGGGGAGCTGTTTTTT.

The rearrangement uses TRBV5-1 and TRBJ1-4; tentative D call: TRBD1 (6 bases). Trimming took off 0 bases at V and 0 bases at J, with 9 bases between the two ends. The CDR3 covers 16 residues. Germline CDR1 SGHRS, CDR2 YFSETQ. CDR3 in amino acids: CASSLGGGATNEKLFF. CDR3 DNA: TGCGCCAGCAGCTTGGGAGGGGGTGCAACTAATGAAAAACTGTTTTTT.

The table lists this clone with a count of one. CDR3 sequence: CASSWGSGLADQETQYF. CDR3 nucleotides: TGTGCCAGCAGCTGGGGCTCGGGACTAGCGGATCAAGAGACCCAGTACTTC. The chain combines TRBV5-6 with TRBJ2-5; 11 bases are shared with TRBD2. CDR1 SGHDT and CDR2 YYEEEE come from the germline V gene. The CDR3 has 17 amino acids. Trimming took 3 bases from V and 2 from J; bases not matched to a gene: 9.

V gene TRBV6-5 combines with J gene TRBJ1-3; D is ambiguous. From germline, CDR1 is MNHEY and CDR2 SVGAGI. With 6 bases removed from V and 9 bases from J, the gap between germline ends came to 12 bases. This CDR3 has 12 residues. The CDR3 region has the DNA TGTGCCAGCAGGCTGGTTGGCACCACCATATATTTT. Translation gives CASRLVGTTIYF.

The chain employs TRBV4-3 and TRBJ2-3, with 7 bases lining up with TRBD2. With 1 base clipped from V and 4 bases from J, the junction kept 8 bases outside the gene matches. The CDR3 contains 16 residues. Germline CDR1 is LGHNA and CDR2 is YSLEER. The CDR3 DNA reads TGCGCCAGCAGCCAAGGTATAGCGGGCGGACCAGATACGCAGTATTTT. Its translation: CASSQGIAGGPDTQYF.

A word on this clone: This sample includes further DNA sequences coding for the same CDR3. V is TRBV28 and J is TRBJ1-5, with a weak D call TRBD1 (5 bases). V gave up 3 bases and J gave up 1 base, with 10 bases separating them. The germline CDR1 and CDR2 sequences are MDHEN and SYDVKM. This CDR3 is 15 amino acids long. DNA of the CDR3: TGTGCCAGCAGTTTGAGGCAGGGAAGCAATCAGCCCCAGCATTTT. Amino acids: CASSLRQGSNQPQHF.

CDR3 sequence reads: CASRTTGGTGELFF. CDR3 DNA: TGTGCCAGCAGGACGACAGGGGGTACCGGGGAGCTGTTTTTT. V gene TRBV28 combines with J gene TRBJ2-2; 9 nucleotides match TRBD1. The CDR3 consists of 14 residues. The germline CDR1 and CDR2 sequences are MDHEN and SYDVKM. Losses at the gene ends were 6 bases for V and 5 bases for J; bases not matched to a gene: 4.

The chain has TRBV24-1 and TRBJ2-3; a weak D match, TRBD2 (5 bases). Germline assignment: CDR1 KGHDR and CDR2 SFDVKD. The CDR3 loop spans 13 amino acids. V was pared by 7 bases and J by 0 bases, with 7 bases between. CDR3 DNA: TGTGCCACCAGCACTAGTAGCACAGATACGCAGTATTTT. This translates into CATSTSSTDTQYF.

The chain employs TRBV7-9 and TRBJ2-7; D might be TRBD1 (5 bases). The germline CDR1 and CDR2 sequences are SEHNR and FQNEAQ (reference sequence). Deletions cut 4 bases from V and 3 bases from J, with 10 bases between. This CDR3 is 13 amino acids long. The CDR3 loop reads CASSSPGHYEQYF. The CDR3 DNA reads TGTGCCAGCAGCTCCCCAGGACACTACGAGCAGTACTTC.

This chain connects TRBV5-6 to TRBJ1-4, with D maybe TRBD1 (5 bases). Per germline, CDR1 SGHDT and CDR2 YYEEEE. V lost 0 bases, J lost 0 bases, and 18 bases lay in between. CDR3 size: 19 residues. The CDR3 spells CASSLGRGRARTTNEKLFF. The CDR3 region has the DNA TGTGCCAGCAGCTTGGGTAGGGGCAGGGCGAGAACAACTAATGAAAAACTGTTTTTT.

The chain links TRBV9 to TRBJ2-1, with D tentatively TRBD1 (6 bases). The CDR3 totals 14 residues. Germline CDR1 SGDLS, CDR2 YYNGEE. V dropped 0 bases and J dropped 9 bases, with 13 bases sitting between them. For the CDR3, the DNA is TGTGCCAGCAGCGTAGAAGGGGGATCGGGTGAGCAGTTCTTC. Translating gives CASSVEGGSGEQFF.

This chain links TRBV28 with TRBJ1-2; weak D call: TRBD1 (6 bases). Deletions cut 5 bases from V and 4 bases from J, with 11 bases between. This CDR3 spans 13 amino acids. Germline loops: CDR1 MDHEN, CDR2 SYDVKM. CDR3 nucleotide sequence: TGTGCCAGCAGTACCACAGGGTCCTATGGCTACACCTTC. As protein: CASSTTGSYGYTF.

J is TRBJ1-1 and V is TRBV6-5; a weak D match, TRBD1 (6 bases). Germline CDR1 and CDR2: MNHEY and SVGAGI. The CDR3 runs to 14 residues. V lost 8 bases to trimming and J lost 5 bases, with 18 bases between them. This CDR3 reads CASGPLGQGTEAFF. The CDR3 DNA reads TGTGCCAGCGGGCCGTTGGGACAAGGGACTGAAGCTTTCTTT.

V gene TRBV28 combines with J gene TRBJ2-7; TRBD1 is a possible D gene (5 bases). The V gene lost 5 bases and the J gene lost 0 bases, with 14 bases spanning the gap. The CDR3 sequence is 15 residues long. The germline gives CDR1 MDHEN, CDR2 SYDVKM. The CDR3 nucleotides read TGTGCCAGCAGTCAGACGACAGTTGTCTCCTACGAGCAGTACTTC. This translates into CASSQTTVVSYEQYF.

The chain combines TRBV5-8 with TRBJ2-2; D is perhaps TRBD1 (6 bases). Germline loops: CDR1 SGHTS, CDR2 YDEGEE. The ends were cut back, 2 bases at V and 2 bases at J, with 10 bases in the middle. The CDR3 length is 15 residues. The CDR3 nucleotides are TGTGCCAGCAGCTTCGGGACATTAAACACCGGGGAGCTGTTTTTT. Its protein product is CASSFGTLNTGELFF.

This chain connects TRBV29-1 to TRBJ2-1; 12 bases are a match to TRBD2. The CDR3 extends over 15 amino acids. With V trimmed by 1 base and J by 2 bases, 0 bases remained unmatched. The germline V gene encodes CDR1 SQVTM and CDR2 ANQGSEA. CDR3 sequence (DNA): TGCAGCGTTGAAGGACTAGCGGGAGCCTACAATGAGCAGTTCTTC. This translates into CSVEGLAGAYNEQFF.

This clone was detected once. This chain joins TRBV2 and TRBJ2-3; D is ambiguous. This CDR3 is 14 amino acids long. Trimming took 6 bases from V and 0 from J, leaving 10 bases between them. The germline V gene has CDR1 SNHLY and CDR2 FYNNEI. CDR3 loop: CASRGRGSTDTQYF. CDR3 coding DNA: TGTGCCAGCAGAGGTCGAGGTAGCACAGATACGCAGTATTTT.

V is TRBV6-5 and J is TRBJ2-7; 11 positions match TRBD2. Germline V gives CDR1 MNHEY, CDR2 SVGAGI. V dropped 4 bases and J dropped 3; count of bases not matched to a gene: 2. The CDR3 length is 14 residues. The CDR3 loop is CASSLGLAGYEQYF. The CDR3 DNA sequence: TGTGCCAGCAGTTTAGGACTAGCGGGCTACGAGCAGTACTTC.

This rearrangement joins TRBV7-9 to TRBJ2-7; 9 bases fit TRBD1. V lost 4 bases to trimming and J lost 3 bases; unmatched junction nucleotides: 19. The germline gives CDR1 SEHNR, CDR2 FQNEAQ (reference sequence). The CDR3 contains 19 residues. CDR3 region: CASSYESGQGKEVVYEQYF. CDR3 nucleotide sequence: TGTGCCAGCAGCTATGAATCGGGACAGGGAAAGGAAGTGGTCTACGAGCAGTACTTC. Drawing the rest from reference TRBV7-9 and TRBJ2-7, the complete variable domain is DTGVSQNPRHKITKRGQNVTFRCDPISEHNRLYWYRQTLGQGPEFLTYFQNEAQLEKSRLLSDRFSAERPKGSFSTLEIQRTEQGDSAMYLCASSYESGQGKEVVYEQYFGPGTRLTVT.